This T cell receptor beta chain was identified during a study of OX40 agonist ivuxolimab in advanced cancers. Study summary: Those treated in dose escalation had hepatocellular carcinoma, melanoma, renal cell cancer or head and neck cancer. Eligibility rules accepted prior anti-PD-1, anti-PD-L1 or anti-CTLA-4 therapy, and 40% to 50% had some. Study findings and constraints: At 0.1-3.0 mg/kg, partial responders had clonal expansion among the lowest observed.

Repertoires were generated with immunoSEQ multiplex PCR, while TCRdb's copy carries only in-frame clones and drops some. The table has more than 80,000 clones, 87% seen once. Trimming left V 2 bases short and J 4 bases short, with 14 bases between. Per the germline V gene, CDR1 is SGHRS and CDR2 is YFSETQ. The CDR3 spans 15 residues. Comment on this clone: Its cognate antigen is unknown.

The genes are TRBV5-1 and TRBJ2-3; unclear D gene. The sequence came from an adult with an advanced solid tumor such as melanoma, head and neck, liver or kidney cancer. The source was CD4+ or CD8+ T cells sorted from blood, collected in a trial of the OX40 agonist ivuxolimab. The CDR3 bases are TGCGCCAGCAGCTTTGAGGCAGGCCCAGCAGATACGCAGTATTTT. Amino acids: CASSFEAGPADTQYF.